The 5 T cell receptor beta chains below come from one sample, sequenced in a study of T cell repertoires in ileal Crohn's disease. The time point: neoterminal ileum biopsy at postoperative endoscopy, about 6 months after surgery. Data came from immunoSEQ multiplex PCR; TCRdb stores just in-frame clones and leaves some out. The sample lists around 1,000 clones; approximately 89% were seen once. Sequences were obtained from ileal tissue. These receptors were collected from an adult with Crohn's disease.

As to this clone: Mismatch with germline at one junction end may stem from a read error. The chain links TRBV5-1 to TRBJ2-3; TRBD2 aligns across 9 bases. Germline V lookup: CDR1 SGHRS, CDR2 YFSETQ. CDR3 length: 13 amino acids. CDR3 region: CASSLGTSPTGHF. The CDR3 DNA is TGCGCCAGCAGCTTAGGGACTAGCCCTACGGGGCATTTT.

As DNA, the CDR3 is TGTGCCAGCTCATTCCGCCAGGGACTAGCGGGGGGCGAGCAGTACTTC. This gives the protein CASSFRQGLAGGEQYF. This chain joins TRBV7-9 and TRBJ2-7; 15 positions match TRBD2. The junction had 11 bases not matched to a gene; V was cut back by 8 bases and J by 6 bases. The CDR3 runs to 16 residues. Germline V gives CDR1 SEHNR, CDR2 FQNEAQ (reference sequence).

The V gene is TRBV19, the J gene TRBJ2-7; 7 bases match TRBD1. Trimming cost V 5 bases and J 2 bases; bases outside gene matches: 6. Per germline, CDR1 LNHDA and CDR2 SQIVND (reference sequence). This CDR3 is built from 14 residues. The CDR3 bases are TGTGCCAGTAGTCCTGGGGACAGTACCTACGAGCAGTACTTC. Its protein product is CASSPGDSTYEQYF.

J is TRBJ2-7 and V is TRBV18, with 7 bases that match TRBD1. The CDR3 covers 14 residues. The germline gives CDR1 KGHSH, CDR2 LQKENI. With V trimmed by 5 bases and J by 0 bases, 4 bases remained unmatched. CDR3 bases: TGTGCCAGCTCATTTGGGACAGACTCCTACGAGCAGTACTTC. It encodes CASSFGTDSYEQYF.

The V gene is TRBV9, the J gene TRBJ2-3; possibly TRBD2 for D (8 bases). The CDR3 has 16 amino acids. The germline CDR1 and CDR2 sequences are SGDLS and YYNGEE. The germline V and J ends were trimmed by 0 bases and 5 bases, with 16 bases remaining between them. The CDR3 reads CASSVASGQGGDTQYF. The CDR3 bases are TGTGCCAGCAGCGTAGCTAGCGGGCAGGGGGGAGATACGCAGTATTTT. The full variable domain, with the rest looked up from reference TRBV9 and TRBJ2-3, is DSGVTQTPKHLITATGQRVTLRCSPRSGDLSVYWYQQSLDQGLQFLIQYYNGEERAKGNILERFSAQQFPDLHSELNLSSLELGDSALYFCASSVASGQGGDTQYFGPGTRLTVL.